This T cell receptor (beta chain) was sequenced during a study of regulatory T cells in long-lasting Graves disease. Documented time point: newly diagnosed GD, antithyroid drugs for less than 3 months. After RNA was extracted from PBMCs, the TCR library was made from it. Through Arm-PCR of CDR3 regions and iRepertoire HTBI primers, TCR beta libraries were built. TCRdb used MiXCR to reprocess the multiplex PCR reads, holding one entry per CDR3 protein. The sample has about 450,000 distinct CDR3 sequences; roughly 15% are singletons. This same sample was also taken into another study, of T cells in Graves' hyperthyroidism and ophthalmopathy.

The TCR was taken from a woman in her forties or fifties with Graves disease. Sequencing was performed on peripheral blood mononuclear cells (PBMCs), taken at new diagnosis, from a patient treated with antithyroid drugs.

This chain's CDR3 is CASSTGTGVQETQYF. The CDR3 nucleotides are TGTGCCAGTAGTACCGGGACAGGGGTCCAAGAGACCCAGTACTTC. V and J are TRBV19 and TRBJ2-5; TRBD1 matches 10 bases. This CDR3 comprises 15 residues. Germline assignment: CDR1 LNHDA and CDR2 SQIVND (reference sequence). The J segment lost 1 base and the V segment lost 4 bases, leaving 3 bases of the junction unmatched.